The 28 T cell receptor beta chains given below trace back to one sample, sequenced in a study of cytomegalovirus exposure and HLA in healthy donors. A multiplex PCR was run with 60 Vbeta primers and 13 Jbeta primers. Some clones are missing from TCRdb's copy, which holds only in-frame ones; the method was immunoSEQ multiplex PCR. This sample has more than 90,000 clones, with over 65% found just once. The specimen was PBMCs. All receptors derive from a woman aged 25 to 39 in good health and CMV-seronegative.

The chain has TRBV7-9 and TRBJ1-2, with D unresolved. CDR3 length equals 15 residues. V was pared by 1 base and J by 3 bases, with 12 bases between. Germline CDR1 reads SEHNR; CDR2 reads FQNEAQ (reference sequence). The CDR3 loop is CASSLVGIGDYGYTF. As DNA, the CDR3 is TGTGCCAGCAGCTTAGTGGGTATCGGAGACTATGGCTACACCTTC.

J is TRBJ1-5 and V is TRBV30; 8 bases fit TRBD1. Trimming removed 2 bases from V and 0 bases from J; junction bases left unmatched: 3. Germline V gives CDR1 GTSNPN, CDR2 SVGIG (reference sequence). CDR3 length equals 15 residues. This CDR3 is CAWSPGGVSNQPQHF. The CDR3 DNA follows: TGTGCCTGGAGTCCAGGGGGCGTTAGCAATCAGCCCCAGCATTTT.

The chain couples TRBV2 to TRBJ2-7; 7 nucleotides align to TRBD2. The V gene's germline CDR1 is SNHLY and CDR2 FYNNEI. This CDR3 contains 14 residues. V lost 4 bases to trimming and J lost 2 bases; unmatched junction nucleotides: 5. This CDR3 reads CASSGGGGPYEQYF. The DNA of the CDR3 is TGTGCCAGCAGTGGGGGCGGGGGTCCCTACGAGCAGTACTTC.

The CDR3, as DNA: TGTGCCAGCAGCTTAGGGGACAGGCCGAGCTATGGCTACACCTTC. Translated: CASSLGDRPSYGYTF. The V call is TRBV7-9, the J call TRBJ1-2, with 8 bases matching TRBD1. Germline V gene sequence: CDR1 SEHNR, CDR2 FQNEAQ (reference sequence). Unmatched junction bases numbered 5, after V lost 1 base and J lost 4 bases. CDR3 length: 15 residues.

Ten or more counts support this clone. The chain recombines TRBV7-9 with TRBJ1-4, with 7 positions matching TRBD1. Germline-derived CDR1 and CDR2 are SEHNR and FQNEAQ (reference sequence). The CDR3 spans 16 residues. The V and J ends lost 5 bases and 8 bases, in that order; junction bases with no gene match: 14. DNA for the CDR3: TGTGCCAGCAGCCCCCCCCGACAGGGAACAGGGGAAAAACTGTTTTTT. Residues: CASSPPRQGTGEKLFF.

The rearrangement uses TRBV4-1 and TRBJ2-7; 14 bases align to TRBD2. The CDR3 is made up of 18 amino acids. The trim removed 0 bases at V and 3 bases at J, leaving 7 bases unmatched. Germline V lookup: CDR1 MGHRA, CDR2 YSYEKL. The CDR3 loop is CASSQETGTSGSHYEQYF. CDR3 bases: TGCGCCAGCAGCCAAGAAACCGGGACTAGCGGGAGTCACTACGAGCAGTACTTC.

This clone appeared a few times. The J gene is TRBJ1-2, the V gene TRBV5-6; tentative D call: TRBD1 (5 bases). V was trimmed by 4 bases and J by 8 bases, leaving 12 bases between them. The CDR3 covers 12 residues. Germline V gives CDR1 SGHDT, CDR2 YYEEEE. CDR3 protein: CASSGTSKGYTF. Here the CDR3 DNA reads TGTGCCAGCAGCGGGACTTCTAAAGGCTACACCTTC.

V and J are TRBV29-1 and TRBJ2-7; 11 bases line up with TRBD1. The CDR3 is made up of 13 amino acids. CDR1 SQVTM and CDR2 ANQGSEA come from the germline V gene. J gave up 6 bases and V 7 bases, and 8 bases lay outside the gene matches. The CDR3 coding sequence is TGCAGCGCCGTGGACAGGGGGCAGGTCGAGCAGTACTTC. It specifies CSAVDRGQVEQYF.

This clone occurred a few times. V is TRBV5-1 and J is TRBJ1-2; possibly TRBD1 for D (6 bases). CDR3 size: 15 residues. The germline V gene has CDR1 SGHRS and CDR2 YFSETQ. V was pared by 4 bases and J by 7 bases, with 20 bases between. CDR3 sequence (DNA): TGCGCCAGCAGCCCGGGACTGCAACGGGGGGCTGGCTACACCTTC. Translated, it gives CASSPGLQRGAGYTF.

V gene TRBV6-5 combines with J gene TRBJ2-7; 7 bases align to TRBD2. The V and J ends lost 7 bases and 0 bases, in that order; junction bases with no gene match: 9. The CDR3 runs 15 residues. Germline CDR1 is MNHEY and CDR2 is SVGAGI. CDR3 sequence (DNA): TGTGCCAGCACCTGGGAAGCGGGGAGCTCCTACGAGCAGTACTTC. Its protein product is CASTWEAGSSYEQYF.

The sample holds a few counts of this clone. This chain uses TRBV7-8 with TRBJ1-2, with TRBD1 matching over 10 bases. Losses at the gene ends were 6 bases for V and 7 bases for J; bases not matched to a gene: 20. Germline CDR1 is SGHVS and CDR2 is FQNEAQ. The length of the CDR3 is 18 residues. The CDR3 sequence is CASRSVTAGQGDWRGYTF. The CDR3 coding sequence is TGTGCCAGCAGATCAGTGACGGCTGGACAGGGGGATTGGCGTGGCTACACCTTC.

This chain links TRBV10-3 with TRBJ1-1, with D possibly TRBD1 on 6 matching bases. Germline loops: CDR1 ENHRY, CDR2 SYGVKD. The CDR3 consists of 17 residues. Trimming left V 4 bases short and J 4 bases short, with 22 bases between. DNA of the CDR3: TGTGCCATCAGTGGGAACAGGGAAAAAGCGGTAATCACTGAAGCTTTCTTT. It specifies CAISGNREKAVITEAFF.

The J gene is TRBJ2-7, the V gene TRBV5-6; maybe TRBD1 (7 bases). The CDR3 has 19 residues. CDR1 and CDR2 from the germline V gene are SGHDT and YYEEEE. The V end was cut by 4 bases, the J end by 2 bases, with 28 bases between. The CDR3 nucleotides read TGTGCCAGCAGCCAAAGTCCACAGGGGCGGGCGGGGATGCCCTACGAGCAGTACTTC. It codes for CASSQSPQGRAGMPYEQYF.

This chain uses TRBV4-1 with TRBJ2-3; 14 bases map to TRBD2. The length of the CDR3 is 17 residues. Germline-derived CDR1 and CDR2 are MGHRA and YSYEKL. V gave up 0 bases and J gave up 7 bases; unmatched junction bases: 6. The DNA of the CDR3 is TGCGCCAGCAGCCAAGACCGGACTAGCGGGGGGCTGAATACGCAGTATTTT. Translated, it gives CASSQDRTSGGLNTQYF.

The V and J genes are TRBV19 and TRBJ2-3; D is possibly TRBD1 (6 bases). CDR1 is LNHDA and CDR2 is SQIVND in the germline V gene (reference sequence). The ends were cut back, 4 bases at V and 6 bases at J, with 17 bases in the middle. The CDR3 totals 15 residues. The CDR3 DNA reads as TGTGCCAGTAGTACGAACAGGGCCGCGCGGGATACGCAGTATTTT. Its protein product is CASSTNRAARDTQYF.

The chain employs TRBV7-6 and TRBJ2-1, with a weak D call TRBD1 (6 bases). V lost 5 bases to trimming and J lost 6 bases, with 20 bases between them. CDR3 length: 16 amino acids. CDR1 and CDR2 from the germline V gene are SGHVS and FNYEAQ. The CDR3 protein is CASSLNRDLALNEQFF. As DNA, the CDR3 is TGTGCCAGCAGCCTAAACAGGGATTTAGCCCTCAATGAGCAGTTCTTC.

The chain recombines TRBV5-1 with TRBJ2-4; D gene ambiguous. This CDR3 spans 15 amino acids. Germline V gene sequence: CDR1 SGHRS, CDR2 YFSETQ. The ends were cut back, 1 base at V and 0 bases at J, with 8 bases in the middle. The CDR3, as DNA: TGCGCCAGCAGCTTGATTCCCTTAGCCAAAAACATTCAGTACTTC. As protein: CASSLIPLAKNIQYF.

This chain connects TRBV30 to TRBJ1-1; D remains ambiguous. The germline V gene encodes CDR1 GTSNPN and CDR2 SVGIG (reference sequence). The CDR3 runs to 13 residues. The V and J ends lost 0 bases and 11 bases respectively, with 16 bases between them. CDR3 sequence: CAWSVEERARAFF. In DNA, the CDR3 is TGTGCCTGGAGTGTAGAGGAGAGGGCTAGGGCTTTCTTT. Full variable domain (remainder filled in from reference TRBV30 and TRBJ1-1): SQTIHQWPATLVQPVGSPLSLECTVEGTSNPNLYWYRQAAGRGLQLLFYSVGIGQISSEVPQNLSASRPQDRQFILSSKKLLLSDSGFYLCAWSVEERARAFFGQGTRLTVV.

J is TRBJ1-5 and V is TRBV5-6, with 9 bases fitting TRBD1. This CDR3 has 15 amino acids. Germline trimming cut 4 bases from V and 0 bases from J; bases unmatched to any gene: 2. CDR1 and CDR2 (germline): SGHDT, YYEEEE. This CDR3 reads CASSGQGYSNQPQHF. The DNA of the CDR3 is TGTGCCAGCAGCGGACAGGGGTATAGCAATCAGCCCCAGCATTTT.

CDR3 in amino acids: CASRPGGGIRYTF. Here the CDR3 DNA reads TGTGCCAGTAGACCGGGGGGCGGAATACGATACACCTTC. The chain couples TRBV19 to TRBJ1-2, with a weak D call TRBD1 (6 bases). Per the germline V gene, CDR1 is LNHDA and CDR2 is SQIVND (reference sequence). The CDR3 runs to 13 residues. Trimming cost V 6 bases and J 11 bases, with 19 bases left between them.

The rearrangement uses TRBV19 and TRBJ1-5; 8 bases fit TRBD1. The length of the CDR3 is 17 residues. With V trimmed by 5 bases and J by 2 bases, 11 bases remained unmatched. CDR1 is LNHDA, CDR2 SQIVND, per germline (reference sequence). The CDR3 protein is CASSSLGGTGRNQPQHF. In nucleotides, the CDR3 is TGTGCCAGTAGTTCCCTCGGGGGGACAGGACGCAATCAGCCCCAGCATTTT.

This sequence joins TRBV19 and TRBJ2-1; possible D gene TRBD1, 6 bases. Germline values: CDR1 LNHDA, CDR2 SQIVND (reference sequence). This CDR3 comprises 15 residues. Trimming removed 0 bases from V and 3 bases from J, with 9 bases in between. CDR3 protein: CASSIDRGVYNEQFF. CDR3 DNA sequence: TGTGCCAGTAGTATAGACAGGGGTGTCTACAATGAGCAGTTCTTC.

This clone has a single count. The chain recombines TRBV19 with TRBJ1-1; D might be TRBD1 (6 bases). The CDR3 sequence is 16 residues long. The V and J ends lost 1 base and 3 bases respectively, with 15 bases between them. CDR1 and CDR2 (germline): LNHDA, SQIVND (reference sequence). DNA for the CDR3: TGTGCCAGTAGTATAGGCGGACAGTTATTTTACACTGAAGCTTTCTTT. Amino acid sequence: CASSIGGQLFYTEAFF.

CDR3 DNA sequence: TGTGCCAGCAGCGACGGGACAGGACCCCTACCCCTCCACTTT. This encodes CASSDGTGPLPLHF. V is TRBV6-5 and J is TRBJ1-6, with 8 bases that match TRBD1. Per the germline V gene, CDR1 is MNHEY and CDR2 is SVGAGI. The V and J ends lost 6 bases and 12 bases, in that order; junction bases with no gene match: 10. The CDR3 length is 14 residues.

V and J are TRBV7-8 and TRBJ2-7; TRBD1 aligns across 10 bases. Germline V gene data show CDR1 as SGHVS and CDR2 as FQNEAQ. The CDR3 runs to 14 residues. V was clipped by 8 bases and J by 5 bases; unmatched bases: 9. Written as DNA, the CDR3 is TGTGCCAGCCTCCCGGGACAGGGGAATCACGAGCAGTACTTC. Amino acid sequence: CASLPGQGNHEQYF.

The chain couples TRBV5-1 to TRBJ1-4; D remains ambiguous. V was shortened by 5 bases and J by 4 bases, with 3 bases between the two germline ends. The CDR3 length is 11 residues. Germline CDR1 and CDR2: SGHRS and YFSETQ. CDR3 sequence (DNA): TGCGCCAGCAGACATAATGAAAAACTGTTTTTT. Translation gives CASRHNEKLFF. Based on the CDR3 plus reference TRBV5-1 and TRBJ1-4, the full variable domain is KAGVTQTPRYLIKTRGQQVTLSCSPISGHRSVSWYQQTPGQGLQFLFEYFSETQRNKGNFPGRFSGRQFSNSRSEMNVSTLELGDSALYLCASRHNEKLFFGSGTQLSVL.

The V gene is TRBV6-1, the J gene TRBJ1-3, with 7 bases lining up with TRBD1. The germline V gene has CDR1 MNHNS and CDR2 SASEGT. The CDR3 length is 18 residues. Trimming at V came to 4 bases and at J to 0 bases, leaving 12 bases not matched to a gene. This CDR3 reads CASSGKTGAQFSGNTIYF. The DNA of the CDR3 is TGTGCCAGCAGTGGGAAAACAGGGGCCCAGTTCTCTGGAAACACCATATATTTT.

The gene calls are TRBV28 and TRBJ1-2; 7 positions match TRBD1. CDR1 is MDHEN, CDR2 SYDVKM, per germline. CDR3 length: 17 residues. The trim removed 2 bases at V and 5 bases at J, leaving 14 bases unmatched. Here the CDR3 reads CASSLGGQANDPYGYTF. DNA for the CDR3: TGTGCCAGCAGTTTAGGTGGACAGGCCAACGACCCATATGGCTACACCTTC.